The 28 T cell receptor beta chains below all came from one sample that was sequenced in a study of shared clonotypes between healthy human individuals. Profiling relied on immunoSEQ multiplex PCR, and the TCRdb table lists in-frame clones only, not all of them. The sample lists approximately 2,200,000 clones, just over 90% occurring once. Positively selected for CCR7, the CD45RO-negative cells used as naive CD8 cells excluded terminally differentiated effector memory CD45RA+ cells. The sequenced material came from naive CD8+ T cells from PBMCs. Every receptor here comes from a man younger than 30 in good health. Some clones in this sample may be carry-over from other donors' samples.

V is TRBV6-5 and J is TRBJ1-5; D gene uncertain. This CDR3 has 14 residues. The V end was cut by 0 bases, the J end by 9 bases, with 12 bases between. Germline V gene data show CDR1 as MNHEY and CDR2 as SVGAGI. The CDR3 loop is CASSYSPGSTPQHF. CDR3 coding DNA: TGTGCCAGCAGTTACTCGCCCGGCAGTACGCCCCAGCATTTT.

The rearrangement joins TRBV11-2 to TRBJ1-1; TRBD1 agrees at 7 bases. Germline CDR1 and CDR2: SGHAT and FQNNGV. After removal of 4 bases from V and 1 base from J, the junction contained 12 bases not matched to a gene. The length of the CDR3 is 17 residues. CDR3 loop: CASSSADRRHQNTEAFF. CDR3 coding DNA: TGTGCCAGCAGCTCCGCGGACAGGCGGCATCAGAACACTGAAGCTTTCTTT. Full variable domain (remainder filled in from reference TRBV11-2 and TRBJ1-1): EAGVAQSPRYKIIEKRQSVAFWCNPISGHATLYWYQQILGQGPKLLIQFQNNGVVDDSQLPKDRFSAERLKGVDSTLKIQPAKLEDSAVYLCASSSADRRHQNTEAFFGQGTRLTVV.

The genes are TRBV5-6 and TRBJ2-2, with D perhaps matching TRBD1 or TRBD2 (5 bases each). The CDR3 totals 16 residues. V was trimmed by 0 bases and J by 4 bases, leaving 13 bases between them. Germline loops: CDR1 SGHDT, CDR2 YYEEEE. DNA of the CDR3: TGTGCCAGCAGCTTGGTGGAGAGGGGTGGCACCGGGGAGCTGTTTTTT. This gives the protein CASSLVERGGTGELFF. The full variable domain, in which reference TRBV5-6 and TRBJ2-2 provide the parts outside the CDR3, is DAGVTQSPTHLIKTRGQQVTLRCSPKSGHDTVSWYQQALGQGPQFIFQYYEEEERQRGNFPDRFSGHQFPNYSSELNVNALLLGDSALYLCASSLVERGGTGELFFGEGSRLTVL.

The genes are TRBV7-8 and TRBJ1-5, with no clear D. Germline V gene data show CDR1 as SGHVS and CDR2 as FQNEAQ. This CDR3 has 17 residues. The V end lost 1 base, the J end lost 3 bases, and 16 bases lay between the germline ends. CDR3 DNA: TGTGCCAGCAGCTTAGAGGAGACTTGGGGATACAATCAGCCCCAGCATTTT. This translates into CASSLEETWGYNQPQHF.

Concerning this clone: The identical CDR3 is also encoded by other nucleotide sequences in the sample. The chain has TRBV27 and TRBJ1-2; D remains unclear. The CDR3 is 12 residues long. From germline, CDR1 is MNHEY and CDR2 SMNVEV (reference sequence). V shed 4 bases and J shed 4 bases, with 7 bases lying between them. As DNA, the CDR3 is TGTGCCAGCAGTTCTGACGGCTATGGCTACACCTTC. Its protein product is CASSSDGYGYTF.

The chain links TRBV28 to TRBJ2-5; a possible D gene is TRBD1 (6 bases). Trimming stripped 6 bases from V and 4 bases from J, with 18 bases between. CDR3 length: 15 amino acids. Germline-derived CDR1 and CDR2 are MDHEN and SYDVKM. The CDR3 protein is CASRLSGVLGETQYF. The CDR3 coding sequence is TGTGCCAGCAGACTATCAGGGGTCTTAGGAGAGACCCAGTACTTC.

V is TRBV10-1 and J is TRBJ2-3, with D unresolved. The CDR3 consists of 14 residues. Germline V gene lookup returns CDR1 WNHNN and CDR2 SYGVQD (reference sequence). V lost 2 bases to trimming and J lost 2 bases, with 8 bases between them. The CDR3 protein is CASSERMNTDTQYF. For the CDR3, the DNA is TGCGCCAGCAGTGAGCGGATGAACACAGATACGCAGTATTTT.

The J gene is TRBJ2-7, the V gene TRBV28, with D uncertain. Trimming took 5 bases from V and 1 from J, leaving 18 bases between them. Per the germline V gene, CDR1 is MDHEN and CDR2 is SYDVKM. The CDR3 contains 16 residues. As DNA, the CDR3 is TGTGCCAGCAGTCCCCCTGATGGCTTATCTTCCTACGAGCAGTACTTC. Translation: CASSPPDGLSSYEQYF.

There are a few counts of this clone. J is TRBJ1-5 and V is TRBV23-1; no clear D gene. TRBV23-1 carries the ORF label, with uncertain function. This CDR3 contains 15 residues. Trimming shortened V by 2 bases and J by 7 bases, and 15 bases separated the two germline ends. Here the CDR3 reads CASSQIGGSSQPQHF. CDR3 nucleotide sequence: TGCGCCAGCAGTCAAATAGGAGGGAGTAGCCAGCCCCAGCATTTT.

The chain is built from TRBV7-9 and TRBJ2-7, with D possibly being TRBD1 (6 bases). This CDR3 spans 15 amino acids. V lost 5 bases, J lost 7 bases, and 21 bases lay in between. Germline V gene lookup returns CDR1 SEHNR and CDR2 FQNEAQ (reference sequence). The CDR3 loop is CASSPNRDTLREQYF. The CDR3 DNA reads TGTGCCAGCAGCCCGAACCGGGACACCTTGCGGGAGCAGTACTTC.

This clone was seen only once. J is TRBJ2-1 and V is TRBV10-2; D is perhaps TRBD2 (5 bases). CDR3 length: 15 amino acids. Trimming removed 6 bases at V and 0 bases at J, with 12 bases between. Germline V CDR1 and CDR2: WSHSY, SAAADI. The CDR3 protein is CASSSGGSSYNEQFF. The CDR3 DNA sequence: TGCGCCAGCAGCTCCGGAGGAAGCTCCTACAATGAGCAGTTCTTC.

The chain has TRBV7-9 and TRBJ2-3, with TRBD1 matching over 9 bases. Germline CDR1 reads SEHNR; CDR2 reads FQNEAQ (reference sequence). Trimming cost V 1 base and J 6 bases; bases outside gene matches: 11. The CDR3 is made up of 17 amino acids. The CDR3 region has the DNA TGTGCCAGCAGCTTAGAAACGAGACAGGGGGGGACGGATACGCAGTATTTT. This translates into CASSLETRQGGTDTQYF. Full variable domain (missing parts from reference TRBV7-9 and TRBJ2-3): DTGVSQNPRHKITKRGQNVTFRCDPISEHNRLYWYRQTLGQGPEFLTYFQNEAQLEKSRLLSDRFSAERPKGSFSTLEIQRTEQGDSAMYLCASSLETRQGGTDTQYFGPGTRLTVL.

The chain couples TRBV9 to TRBJ1-3, with 8 bases that match TRBD1. After removal of 3 bases from V and 3 bases from J, the junction contained 11 bases not matched to a gene. The CDR3 is 17 residues long. The germline V gene encodes CDR1 SGDLS and CDR2 YYNGEE. In DNA form, the CDR3 reads TGTGCCAGCAGCGCGCCAAATCAGGGGGCGCTTGGAAACACCATATATTTT. It yields the protein CASSAPNQGALGNTIYF. Full variable domain (remainder filled in from reference TRBV9 and TRBJ1-3): DSGVTQTPKHLITATGQRVTLRCSPRSGDLSVYWYQQSLDQGLQFLIQYYNGEERAKGNILERFSAQQFPDLHSELNLSSLELGDSALYFCASSAPNQGALGNTIYFGEGSWLTVV.

The chain uses TRBV28 and TRBJ1-4, with D uncertain. Trimming removed 8 bases from V and 8 bases from J, with 18 bases in between. Germline CDR1 MDHEN, CDR2 SYDVKM. This CDR3 is built from 14 residues. The CDR3, as DNA: TGTGCCAGCGCCTCCGGTGGAAACCAGGAAAAACTGTTTTTT. It yields the protein CASASGGNQEKLFF.

The J gene is TRBJ2-3, the V gene TRBV27; 8 nucleotides agree with TRBD2. The CDR3 covers 16 residues. Germline lookup yields CDR1 MNHEY and CDR2 SMNVEV (reference sequence). The V gene end was trimmed by 3 bases and the J gene end by 5 bases; junction bases not matched to a gene: 10. The CDR3 reads CASSFERGRIRDTQYF. Here the CDR3 DNA reads TGTGCCAGCAGTTTTGAGCGGGGGCGCATTCGAGATACGCAGTATTTT.

The chain couples TRBV9 to TRBJ2-5; TRBD2 might be the D (6 bases). Per the germline V gene, CDR1 is SGDLS and CDR2 is YYNGEE. This CDR3 has 13 amino acids. V shed 2 bases and J shed 5 bases, with 10 bases lying between them. The CDR3 loop reads CASSVGSVETQYF. The DNA of the CDR3 is TGTGCCAGCAGCGTCGGGAGCGTTGAGACCCAGTACTTC.

The rearrangement links TRBV7-2 to TRBJ1-2; D gene unclear. Trimming removed 5 bases at V and 4 bases at J, with 29 bases between. Germline V gene sequence: CDR1 SGHTA, CDR2 FQGNSA. The CDR3 consists of 19 residues. CDR3 sequence (DNA): TGTGCCAGCAGCCCCCCGTCCGTGTCATTGGGAGCCCCCCTCTATGGCTACACCTTC. This sequence encodes CASSPPSVSLGAPLYGYTF. The complete variable domain, with remaining parts taken from reference TRBV7-2 and TRBJ1-2, reads GAGVSQSPSNKVTEKGKDVELRCDPISGHTALYWYRQSLGQGLEFLIYFQGNSAPDKSGLPSDRFSAERTGGSVSTLTIQRTQQEDSAVYLCASSPPSVSLGAPLYGYTFGSGTRLTVV.

The gene calls are TRBV27 and TRBJ2-1; 10 bases match TRBD2. The CDR3 loop spans 15 amino acids. CDR1 and CDR2 from the germline V gene are MNHEY and SMNVEV (reference sequence). Trimming removed 8 bases from V and 8 bases from J; junction bases left unmatched: 12. CDR3 protein: CASQTSGRAGDEQFF. As DNA, the CDR3 is TGTGCCAGCCAAACGAGCGGGAGGGCCGGGGATGAGCAGTTCTTC.

The chain is built from TRBV15 and TRBJ2-7, with 12 bases identical to TRBD2. The germline V gene encodes CDR1 LNHNV and CDR2 YYDKDF (reference sequence). The CDR3 sequence is 13 residues long. Trimming at V came to 8 bases and at J to 3 bases, leaving 2 bases not matched to a gene. As DNA, the CDR3 is TGTGCCACCGAACTAGCGGGGGGCTACGAGCAGTACTTC. It codes for CATELAGGYEQYF.

The genes are TRBV7-2 and TRBJ1-5, with 8 bases identical to TRBD1. CDR3 size: 16 residues. Germline V gene data show CDR1 as SGHTA and CDR2 as FQGNSA. Trimming cost V 1 base and J 6 bases; bases outside gene matches: 8. The CDR3 region is CASSLEDRVMSQPQHF. The CDR3 DNA sequence: TGTGCCAGCAGCTTAGAGGACAGGGTGATGAGTCAGCCCCAGCATTTT.

This chain links TRBV28 with TRBJ2-7; D gene unclear. The length of the CDR3 is 13 residues. Germline V lookup: CDR1 MDHEN, CDR2 SYDVKM. V was trimmed by 7 bases and J by 2 bases, leaving 12 bases between them. CDR3 coding DNA: TGTGCCAGCAACCAACAAGTGGCCTACGAGCAGTACTTC. It yields the protein CASNQQVAYEQYF.

V is TRBV15 and J is TRBJ1-2, with 9 bases lining up with TRBD1. V gave up 7 bases and J gave up 4 bases; unmatched junction bases: 7. CDR1 LNHNV and CDR2 YYDKDF come from the germline V gene (reference sequence). CDR3 size: 14 residues. The CDR3: CATTGTGNTYGYTF. In nucleotides, the CDR3 is TGTGCCACCACCGGGACAGGGAATACCTATGGCTACACCTTC.

This clone appeared a single time. The chain carries TRBV4-3 and TRBJ2-7; D is uncertain. The germline CDR1 and CDR2 sequences are LGHNA and YSLEER. The CDR3 length is 15 residues. V was shortened by 0 bases and J by 7 bases, with 16 bases between the two germline ends. The CDR3 DNA follows: TGCGCCAGCAGCCAAGATCTGAGACTGGGCCAAGAGCAGTACTTC. Amino acid sequence: CASSQDLRLGQEQYF.

V gene TRBV5-1 combines with J gene TRBJ2-1; TRBD2 is a possible D gene (6 bases). Germline assignment: CDR1 SGHRS and CDR2 YFSETQ. V dropped 0 bases and J dropped 10 bases, with 11 bases sitting between them. This CDR3 has 13 residues. CDR3: CASSLGRGPEQFF. DNA for the CDR3: TGCGCCAGCAGCTTGGGGCGGGGACCGGAGCAGTTCTTC.

V gene TRBV7-8 combines with J gene TRBJ1-1; D is ambiguous. CDR1 is SGHVS and CDR2 is FQNEAQ in the germline V gene. This CDR3 contains 17 residues. V was cut by 1 base and J by 3 bases, with 18 bases left in between. The CDR3: CASSLGPGPNDDTEAFF. CDR3 DNA sequence: TGTGCCAGCAGCTTAGGTCCAGGTCCTAATGACGACACTGAAGCTTTCTTT.

The rearrangement links TRBV9 to TRBJ2-3; maybe TRBD1 (6 bases). This CDR3 comprises 14 residues. V was pared by 0 bases and J by 6 bases, with 11 bases between. CDR1 SGDLS and CDR2 YYNGEE come from the germline V gene. CDR3 loop: CASSVGAGVDTQYF. The CDR3 DNA follows: TGTGCCAGCAGCGTAGGGGCAGGGGTCGATACGCAGTATTTT.

The chain employs TRBV30 and TRBJ2-5; D is undetermined. This CDR3 spans 13 amino acids. CDR1 is GTSNPN and CDR2 is SVGIG in the germline V gene (reference sequence). V lost 2 bases and J lost 5, with 12 bases in between. The CDR3 sequence: CAWSPPVTETQYF. The CDR3 DNA reads TGTGCCTGGAGTCCCCCGGTCACGGAGACCCAGTACTTC.

The chain links TRBV7-9 to TRBJ2-7; D call uncertain. V was cut by 4 bases and J by 7 bases, with 14 bases left in between. This CDR3 spans 13 amino acids. Looked up from germline, CDR1 is SEHNR and CDR2 is FQNEAQ (reference sequence). For the CDR3, the DNA is TGTGCCAGCAGCTCTGAGACTCGATTGGAGCAGTACTTC. It yields the protein CASSSETRLEQYF.